Shown below are 11 T cell receptor beta chains from a single sample sequenced in a study of shared clonotypes between healthy human individuals. TCRdb keeps only in-frame clones here, not all; method: immunoSEQ multiplex PCR. This table holds roughly 1,000,000 clones, 75% to 80% found once. Material for sequencing was memory CD4+ T cells from PBMCs. The subset denotes: CD45RA-negative fraction. The origin of the receptors is a man aged 18 to 30 in good health. Some clones in this sample may be carry-over from other donors' samples.

V usage is TRBV4-3 and J usage is TRBJ2-5; 10 bases match TRBD2. The end of the DNA fits TRBJ2-7 better, so the J call may be wrong. Germline lookup yields CDR1 LGHNA and CDR2 YSLEER. The length of the CDR3 is 17 residues. CDR3 sequence: CASSQGTSGSTSYEQYF. The CDR3 DNA reads as TGCGCCAGCAGCCAAGGGACTAGCGGCTCCACTTCCTACGAGCAGTACTTC.

Only one count was recorded for this clone. The V call is TRBV18, the J call TRBJ1-3; the D is unclear. The germline V and J ends were trimmed by 2 bases and 0 bases, with 14 bases remaining between them. Germline assignment: CDR1 KGHSH and CDR2 LQKENI. This CDR3 is built from 17 residues. CDR3 nucleotide sequence: TGTGCCAGCTCACCATTCGATCGGCACCTCTCTGGAAACACCATATATTTT. The encoded protein is CASSPFDRHLSGNTIYF.

This clone was recorded once. Other DNA variants within this sample encode the same CDR3. This chain links TRBV5-1 with TRBJ1-1; 9 nucleotides match TRBD1. The V segment lost 4 bases and the J segment 0 bases; nucleotides outside the gene matches: 7. This CDR3 is 16 amino acids long. Germline lookup yields CDR1 SGHRS and CDR2 YFSETQ. CDR3 DNA: TGCGCCAGCAGCCCCGGACAGGGGAATATGAACACTGAAGCTTTCTTT. Translation: CASSPGQGNMNTEAFF. The variable domain in full, completed from reference TRBV5-1 and TRBJ1-1, reads KAGVTQTPRYLIKTRGQQVTLSCSPISGHRSVSWYQQTPGQGLQFLFEYFSETQRNKGNFPGRFSGRQFSNSRSEMNVSTLELGDSALYLCASSPGQGNMNTEAFFGQGTRLTVV.

This sequence joins TRBV7-2 and TRBJ2-7; TRBD2 matches at 9 bases. This CDR3 has 14 amino acids. CDR1 and CDR2 (germline): SGHTA, FQGNSA. V dropped 8 bases and J dropped 1; count of bases not matched to a gene: 6. The CDR3 protein is CASATSGPSYEQYF. CDR3 DNA sequence: TGTGCCAGCGCAACTAGCGGGCCATCCTACGAGCAGTACTTC.

The chain couples TRBV5-6 to TRBJ2-1; D not certain. Per the germline V gene, CDR1 is SGHDT and CDR2 is YYEEEE. Trimming left V 1 base short and J 7 bases short, with 12 bases between. The CDR3 is made up of 14 amino acids. Written as DNA, the CDR3 is TGTGCCAGCAGCTTGTTAGGGCCCCCAAATGAGCAGTTCTTC. It translates to CASSLLGPPNEQFF.

This clone was counted a single time. In DNA, the CDR3 is TGTGCCAGCAGTGAATCTCCCGGGCCCAATCAGCCCCAGCATTTT. Amino acid sequence: CASSESPGPNQPQHF. The chain couples TRBV2 to TRBJ1-5; no definite D call. In germline, CDR1 is SNHLY, CDR2 FYNNEI. Trimming pared 2 bases from V and 3 bases from J, leaving 11 bases between. The CDR3 consists of 15 residues.

This chain links TRBV7-3 with TRBJ2-5, with 8 bases that match TRBD1. The CDR3 sequence is 13 residues long. After removal of 5 bases from V and 5 bases from J, the junction contained 4 bases not matched to a gene. Germline CDR1 reads SGHTA; CDR2 reads FQGTGA. The CDR3 DNA sequence: TGTGCCAGCAGCCCAGGGGGCGCCGAGACCCAGTACTTC. It yields the protein CASSPGGAETQYF.

Notes on this clone: Other DNA sequences in the sample encode the same CDR3. The chain has TRBV7-9 and TRBJ1-2; D is unresolved. Germline CDR1 reads SEHNR; CDR2 reads FQNEAQ (reference sequence). The germline V and J ends were trimmed by 1 base and 1 base, with 4 bases remaining between them. The CDR3 has 13 residues. CDR3 nucleotides: TGTGCCAGCAGCTTAGAGGTTAACTATGGCTACACCTTC. This codes for CASSLEVNYGYTF.

This CDR3 is CAWSAHPWGAPNQVGEKLFF. CDR3 DNA: TGTGCCTGGAGTGCTCATCCGTGGGGGGCGCCCAATCAGGTAGGTGAAAAACTGTTTTTT. This rearrangement joins TRBV30 to TRBJ1-4, with a possible D match to TRBD1 (6 bases). The germline V gene has CDR1 GTSNPN and CDR2 SVGIG (reference sequence). This CDR3 is 20 amino acids long. Trimming took off 1 base at V and 7 bases at J, with 31 bases between the two ends.

This clone has more than one count but fewer than ten. The identical CDR3 is also encoded by other nucleotide sequences in the sample. The chain employs TRBV29-1 and TRBJ2-7; no reliable D call. The CDR3 loop spans 11 amino acids. The V end was cut by 4 bases, the J end by 0 bases, with 4 bases between. Germline V CDR1 and CDR2: SQVTM, ANQGSEA. The chain's CDR3 is CSVATSYEQYF. DNA of the CDR3: TGCAGCGTTGCCACCTCCTACGAGCAGTACTTC.

The chain combines TRBV28 with TRBJ1-3, with 11 positions matching TRBD1. This CDR3 contains 18 residues. Trimming took 1 base from V and 1 from J; bases not matched to a gene: 6. Germline CDR1 MDHEN, CDR2 SYDVKM. CDR3 nucleotide sequence: TGTGCCAGCAGTTTATTGGGACAGGGGGGAAGTTCTGGAAACACCATATATTTT. As protein: CASSLLGQGGSSGNTIYF.